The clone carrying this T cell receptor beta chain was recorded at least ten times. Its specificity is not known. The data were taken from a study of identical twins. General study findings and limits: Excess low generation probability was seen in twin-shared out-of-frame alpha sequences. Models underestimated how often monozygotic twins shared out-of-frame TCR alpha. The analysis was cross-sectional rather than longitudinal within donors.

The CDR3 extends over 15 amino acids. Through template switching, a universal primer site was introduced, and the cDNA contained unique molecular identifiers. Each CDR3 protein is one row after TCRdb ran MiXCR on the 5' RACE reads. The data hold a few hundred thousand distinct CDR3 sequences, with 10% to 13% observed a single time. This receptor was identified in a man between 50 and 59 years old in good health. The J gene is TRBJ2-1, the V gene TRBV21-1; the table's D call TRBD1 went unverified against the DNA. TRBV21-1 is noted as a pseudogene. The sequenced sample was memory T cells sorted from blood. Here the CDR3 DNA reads TGTGCCAGCAGCAAAGGGGGGGTGCGGGGAAATGAGCAGTTCTTC. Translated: CASSKGGVRGNEQFF.